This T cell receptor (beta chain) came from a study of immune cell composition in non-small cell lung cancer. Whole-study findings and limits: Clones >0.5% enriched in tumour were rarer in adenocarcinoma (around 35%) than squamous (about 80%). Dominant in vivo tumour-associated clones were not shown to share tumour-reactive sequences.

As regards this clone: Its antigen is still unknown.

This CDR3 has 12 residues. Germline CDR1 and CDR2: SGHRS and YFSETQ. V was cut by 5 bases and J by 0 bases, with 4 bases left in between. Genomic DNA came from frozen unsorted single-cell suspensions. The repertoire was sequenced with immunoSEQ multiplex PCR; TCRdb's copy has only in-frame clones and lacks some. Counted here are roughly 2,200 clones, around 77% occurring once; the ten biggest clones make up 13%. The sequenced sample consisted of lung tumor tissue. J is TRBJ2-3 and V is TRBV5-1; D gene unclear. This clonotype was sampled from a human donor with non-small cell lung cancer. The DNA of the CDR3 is TGCGCCAGCAGTAAAAGCACAGATACGCAGTATTTT. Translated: CASSKSTDTQYF.